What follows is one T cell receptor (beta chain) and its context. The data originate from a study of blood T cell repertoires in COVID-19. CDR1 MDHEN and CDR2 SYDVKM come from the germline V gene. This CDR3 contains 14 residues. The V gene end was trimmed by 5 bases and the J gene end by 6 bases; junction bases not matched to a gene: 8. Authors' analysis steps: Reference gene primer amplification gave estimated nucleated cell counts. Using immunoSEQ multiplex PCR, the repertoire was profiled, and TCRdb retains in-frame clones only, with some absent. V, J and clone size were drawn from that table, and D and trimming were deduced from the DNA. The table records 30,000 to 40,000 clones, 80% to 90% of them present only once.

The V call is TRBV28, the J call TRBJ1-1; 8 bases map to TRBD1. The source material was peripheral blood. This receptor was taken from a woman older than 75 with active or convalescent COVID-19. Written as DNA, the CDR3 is TGTGCCAGCAGTCCAGGGGGCCCCTTGGCTGAAGCTTTCTTT. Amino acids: CASSPGGPLAEAFF.